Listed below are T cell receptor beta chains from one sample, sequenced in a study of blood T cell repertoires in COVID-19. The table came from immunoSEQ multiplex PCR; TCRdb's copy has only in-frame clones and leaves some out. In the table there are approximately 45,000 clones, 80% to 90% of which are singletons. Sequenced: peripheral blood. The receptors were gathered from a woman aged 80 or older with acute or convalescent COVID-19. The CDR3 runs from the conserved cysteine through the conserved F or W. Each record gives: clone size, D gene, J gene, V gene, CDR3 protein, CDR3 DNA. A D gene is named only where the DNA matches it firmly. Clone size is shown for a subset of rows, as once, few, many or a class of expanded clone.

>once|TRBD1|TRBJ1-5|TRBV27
CASMTKGAGNQPQHF
TGTGCCAGCATGACTAAGGGGGCTGGAAATCAGCCCCAGCATTTT
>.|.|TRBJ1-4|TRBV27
CASSLAGSANEKLFF
TGTGCCAGCAGTCTCGCGGGGTCGGCTAATGAAAAACTGTTTTTT
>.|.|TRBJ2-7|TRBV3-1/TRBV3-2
CASSPRVASSYEQYF
TGTGCCAGCAGCCCCCGGGTTGCTTCCTCCTACGAGCAGTACTTC
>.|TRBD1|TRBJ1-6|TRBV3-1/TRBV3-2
CASSRRQGPSSYNSPLHF
TGTGCCAGCAGCCGGCGACAGGGCCCTAGCTCCTATAATTCACCCCTCCACTTT
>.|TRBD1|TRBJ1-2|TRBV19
CASQLPGQDYGYTF
TGTGCCAGCCAATTACCGGGACAGGACTATGGCTACACCTTC
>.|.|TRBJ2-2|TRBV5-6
CASSLVQNTGELFF
TGTGCCAGCAGCTTGGTACAGAACACCGGGGAGCTGTTTTTT
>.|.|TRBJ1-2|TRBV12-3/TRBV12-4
CASSLVQTYGYTF
TGTGCCAGCAGTTTAGTACAGACCTATGGCTACACCTTC
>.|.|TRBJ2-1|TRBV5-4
CASSLGRGYNEQFF
TGTGCCAGCAGCTTGGGTCGGGGGTACAATGAGCAGTTCTTC
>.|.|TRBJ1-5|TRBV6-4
CASRTEGNQPQHF
TGTGCCAGCAGGACAGAGGGCAATCAGCCCCAGCATTTT
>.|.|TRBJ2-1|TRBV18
CASSPDGGGEQFF
TGTGCCAGCTCACCAGATGGCGGAGGAGAGCAGTTCTTC
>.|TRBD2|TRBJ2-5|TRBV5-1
CASSISHSGGKETQYF
TGCGCCAGCAGCATCTCCCATAGCGGGGGCAAAGAGACCCAGTACTTC
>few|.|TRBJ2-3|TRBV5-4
CASSPAGQGTDTQYF
TGTGCCAGCAGCCCAGCGGGACAGGGCACAGATACGCAGTATTTT
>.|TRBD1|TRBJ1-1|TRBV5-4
CASSRDRGLTEAFF
TGTGCCAGCAGCAGGGACAGGGGGCTCACTGAAGCTTTCTTT
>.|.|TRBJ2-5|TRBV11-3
CASSLAGKETQYF
TGTGCCAGCAGCTTAGCCGGGAAAGAGACCCAGTACTTC
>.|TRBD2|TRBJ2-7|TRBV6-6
CASGGGYEQYF
TGTGCCAGCGGCGGGGGGTACGAGCAGTACTTC
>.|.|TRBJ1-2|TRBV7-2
CASSSRRRNYGYTF
TGTGCCAGCAGCTCGAGGCGGAGAAACTATGGCTACACCTTC
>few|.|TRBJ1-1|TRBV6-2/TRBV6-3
CASSGLQGPNTEAFF
TGTGCCAGCAGTGGGCTACAGGGCCCGAACACTGAAGCTTTCTTT
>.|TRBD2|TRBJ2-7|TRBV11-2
CASSFRLAGDRYEQYF
TGTGCCAGCAGCTTCCGACTAGCGGGGGACCGCTACGAGCAGTACTTC
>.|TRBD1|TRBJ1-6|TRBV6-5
CASSYQQGAGSPLHF
TGTGCCAGCAGTTACCAACAGGGGGCAGGGTCACCCCTCCACTTT
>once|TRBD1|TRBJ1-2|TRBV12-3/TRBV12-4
CASSSTGGDGYTF
TGTGCCAGCAGCTCAACAGGGGGCGATGGCTACACCTTC
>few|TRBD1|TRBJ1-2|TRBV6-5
CASSLQGDVYGYTF
TGTGCCAGCAGCTTACAGGGGGACGTCTATGGCTACACCTTC
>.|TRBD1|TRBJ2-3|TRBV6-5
CASKSDRIDTQYF
TGTGCCAGCAAATCGGACAGGATAGATACGCAGTATTTT
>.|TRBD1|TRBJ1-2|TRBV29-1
CSARNDREMGGYTF
TGCAGCGCCCGAAACGACAGGGAAATGGGTGGCTACACCTTC
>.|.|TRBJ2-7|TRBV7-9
CASSYDQAYEQYF
TGTGCCAGCAGCTACGACCAGGCCTACGAGCAGTACTTC
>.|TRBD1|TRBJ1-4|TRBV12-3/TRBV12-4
CASSGTAREKLFF
TGTGCCAGCAGTGGGACAGCCCGGGAAAAACTGTTTTTT
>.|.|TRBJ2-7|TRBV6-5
CASKPQTYEQYF
TGTGCCAGCAAACCCCAGACCTACGAGCAGTACTTC
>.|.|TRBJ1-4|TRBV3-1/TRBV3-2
CASSQAFSAGEKLFF
TGTGCCAGCAGCCAGGCATTTTCTGCGGGTGAAAAACTGTTTTTT